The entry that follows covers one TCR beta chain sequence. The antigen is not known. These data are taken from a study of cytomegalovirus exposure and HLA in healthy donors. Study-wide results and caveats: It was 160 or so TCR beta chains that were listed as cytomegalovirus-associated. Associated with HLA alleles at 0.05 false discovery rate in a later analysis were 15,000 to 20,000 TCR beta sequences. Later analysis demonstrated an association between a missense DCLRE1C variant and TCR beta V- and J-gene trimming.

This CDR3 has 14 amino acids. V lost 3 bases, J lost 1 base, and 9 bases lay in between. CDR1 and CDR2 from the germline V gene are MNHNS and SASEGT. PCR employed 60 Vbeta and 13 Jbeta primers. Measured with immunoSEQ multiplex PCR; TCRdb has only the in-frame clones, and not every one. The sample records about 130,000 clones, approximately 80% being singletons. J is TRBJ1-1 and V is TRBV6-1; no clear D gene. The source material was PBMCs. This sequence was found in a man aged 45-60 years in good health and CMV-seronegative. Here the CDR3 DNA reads TGTGCCAGCAGTGATTTTAGTGGGAACACTGAAGCTTTCTTT. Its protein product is CASSDFSGNTEAFF.